These T cell receptor beta chains were read from a single sample in a study of cytomegalovirus exposure and HLA in healthy donors. Repertoires were generated with immunoSEQ multiplex PCR, while TCRdb's copy carries only in-frame clones and drops some. The sample includes tens of thousands of clones, 96% seen only once; the top ten take around 0.78%. Sequencing input: PBMCs. Source of these receptors: a young man in good health and CMV-seronegative. CDR3s include the opening cysteine and the closing phenylalanine or tryptophan. D genes are given only for firm matches. Clone size, where shown, is once, few, many, or a class for clones that have expanded.

V gene	D gene	clone size	J gene	CDR3 length	CDR3 DNA	CDR3 protein
TRBV6-1	.	.	TRBJ2-7	14	TGTGCCAGCAGTGAAGGGGGGAAAGGGGACAAGCAGTACTTC	CASSEGGKGDKQYF
TRBV30	.	.	TRBJ2-5	13	TGTGCCTGGAGCCGGGGGTTGCAAGAGACCCAGTACTTC	CAWSRGLQETQYF
TRBV6-5	TRBD1	.	TRBJ1-5	14	TGTGCCAGCCGGAACAAAGGGACAGGGGGCCCCCAGCATTTT	CASRNKGTGGPQHF
TRBV2	TRBD1	.	TRBJ1-1	13	TGTGCCAGCACTGGGACAGGGTACACTGAAGCTTTCTTT	CASTGTGYTEAFF
TRBV19	TRBD1	.	TRBJ1-4	16	TGTGCCAGTAGTAATGTTCCGGGACAGGGGAATGAAAAACTGTTTTTT	CASSNVPGQGNEKLFF
TRBV6-7	.	once	TRBJ2-7	16	TGTGCCAGCAGACACGAGTTTCACGGGCAGGGGGGCGAGCAGTACTTC	CASRHEFHGQGGEQYF
TRBV28	.	many	TRBJ2-1	12	TGTGCCAGCAGTCCGACTTACAATGAGCAGTTCTTC	CASSPTYNEQFF
TRBV11-3	TRBD2	.	TRBJ2-1	15	TGTGCCAGCAGCTTAGCGGGAGGCGAATACAATGAGCAGTTCTTC	CASSLAGGEYNEQFF
TRBV5-1	TRBD1	.	TRBJ1-3	15	TGCGCCAGCAGCTTGGGACAGGGGCCCGGAAACACCATATATTTT	CASSLGQGPGNTIYF
TRBV5-4	.	.	TRBJ2-6	14	TGTGCCAGCAACCGGTACTCTGGGGCCAACGTCCTGACTTTC	CASNRYSGANVLTF
TRBV2	TRBD1	.	TRBJ2-7	14	TGTGCCAGCAGTGAAGCGCGGCGGACAGGCGAGCAGTACTTC	CASSEARRTGEQYF
TRBV6-5	.	.	TRBJ2-1	12	TGTGCCAGCAGACCCTACGGGGATGAGCAGTTCTTC	CASRPYGDEQFF
TRBV19	.	.	TRBJ1-1	14	TGTGCCAGTAGTATCACTGGGGCAGGAACTGAAGCTTTCTTT	CASSITGAGTEAFF
TRBV4-1	TRBD1	.	TRBJ2-3	17	TGCGCCAGCAGCCAGCGCTTTCAGGGGGCCGACACAGATACGCAGTATTTT	CASSQRFQGADTDTQYF
TRBV29-1	TRBD1	.	TRBJ1-4	12	TGCAGCGTGAGGGACAGTAATGAAAAACTGTTTTTT	CSVRDSNEKLFF
TRBV29-1	TRBD1	.	TRBJ1-2	17	TGCAGCGTTGAACAGCACAGGGGGCGAGGTGGATTCTATGGCTACACCTTC	CSVEQHRGRGGFYGYTF
TRBV27	.	.	TRBJ1-3	13	TGTGCCAGCAGCTTGAGGGTAGGGAACACCATATATTTT	CASSLRVGNTIYF
TRBV5-1	TRBD2	.	TRBJ2-3	20	TGCGCCAGCAGCAGGCTGGGACTAGCGGAGAAGATGTCTAGCACAGATACGCAGTATTTT	CASSRLGLAEKMSSTDTQYF
TRBV29-1	TRBD1	.	TRBJ2-1	17	TGCAGCGTTGGATCCCCCCTGGACAGGGGTTTAATCAATGAGCAGTTCTTC	CSVGSPLDRGLINEQFF
TRBV9	.	.	TRBJ1-1	15	TGTGCCAGCAGCGTAGGCCCGGGGGGGTGGACTGAAGCTTTCTTT	CASSVGPGGWTEAFF
TRBV29-1	TRBD2	once	TRBJ2-3	13	TGCAGCGTCCAGCGGGGGCCCACAGATACGCAGTATTTT	CSVQRGPTDTQYF
TRBV6-5	TRBD2	.	TRBJ2-2	16	TGTGCCAGCAGTTACTCTCCGGGAGGGAACACCGGGGAGCTGTTTTTT	CASSYSPGGNTGELFF
TRBV7-9	TRBD1	.	TRBJ1-2	14	TGTGCCAGCAGCTTAGCCCAGGGGGCTGCTGGCTACACCTTC	CASSLAQGAAGYTF
TRBV28	TRBD2	.	TRBJ2-7	16	TGTGCCAGCCCCCCGTCCCCCCTAGCGGCCCTTTACGAGCAGTACTTC	CASPPSPLAALYEQYF